These 26 T cell receptor beta chains share one sample of origin, sequenced in a study of blood T cell repertoires in COVID-19. This table comes from immunoSEQ multiplex PCR, and its TCRdb copy is limited to in-frame clones, with some not included. There are a few hundred thousand clones in the sample; about nine tenths occur only once, and 1.2% lies in the top ten. Sequencing was done on a sample of PBMCs or T cells enriched from blood (not recorded which). Receptors originate from a human donor in a cohort exposed to, infected with or recovered from COVID-19 (not recorded which). The donor label of this sample is uncertain.

J is TRBJ2-5 and V is TRBV4-3; 13 bases are shared with TRBD2. After removal of 0 bases from V and 5 bases from J, the junction contained 0 bases not matched to a gene. Germline CDR1 reads LGHNA; CDR2 reads YSLEER. The CDR3 extends over 15 amino acids. CDR3 bases: TGCGCCAGCAGCCAAGAGGGACTAGCGGGGGAGACCCAGTACTTC. Encoded protein: CASSQEGLAGETQYF.

The chain links TRBV9 to TRBJ1-4; 8 positions agree with TRBD1. The germline CDR1 and CDR2 sequences are SGDLS and YYNGEE. CDR3 length equals 14 residues. V shed 3 bases and J 6 bases; nucleotides not matched to a gene: 4. This CDR3 reads CASSAGTGYEKLFF. As DNA, the CDR3 is TGTGCCAGCAGCGCCGGGACAGGCTATGAAAAACTGTTTTTT.

This sequence joins TRBV7-2 and TRBJ2-7; 7 positions match TRBD2. The ends lost 8 bases at V and 7 bases at J; junction bases unmatched: 11. Germline CDR1 is SGHTA and CDR2 is FQGNSA. The CDR3 contains 13 residues. CDR3 DNA: TGTGCCAGCTGGGGGGGTGGTGGGCCGGAGCAGTACTTC. This codes for CASWGGGGPEQYF.

The chain is built from TRBV6-5 and TRBJ2-2, with D maybe TRBD1 (5 bases). Germline loops: CDR1 MNHEY, CDR2 SVGAGI. With 11 bases removed from V and 2 bases from J, the gap between germline ends came to 12 bases. CDR3 length: 13 amino acids. CDR3 sequence reads: CAAAWGNTGELFF. CDR3 in DNA: TGTGCCGCTGCCTGGGGCAACACCGGGGAGCTGTTTTTT.

The chain recombines TRBV6-6 with TRBJ2-7, with TRBD1 identical over 10 bases. With V trimmed by 5 bases and J by 3 bases, 13 bases remained unmatched. The length of the CDR3 is 17 residues. Germline CDR1 is MNHNY and CDR2 is SVGAGI (reference sequence). The CDR3, as DNA: TGTGCCAGCAGTCACCCCCGGACAGGGGGGATTTTCTACGAGCAGTACTTC. Encoded protein: CASSHPRTGGIFYEQYF.

The chain combines TRBV6-5 with TRBJ2-2, with 10 positions matching TRBD1. This CDR3 has 15 amino acids. Looked up from germline, CDR1 is MNHEY and CDR2 is SVGAGI. Germline trimming cut 6 bases from V and 3 bases from J; bases unmatched to any gene: 4. In DNA form, the CDR3 reads TGTGCCAGCAGCCCGGGACAGGGGTACACCGGGGAGCTGTTTTTT. Translating gives CASSPGQGYTGELFF.

This clone appeared once. The chain employs TRBV7-3 and TRBJ2-2; D is perhaps TRBD1 (6 bases). The V gene's germline CDR1 is SGHTA and CDR2 FQGTGA. The CDR3 totals 16 residues. Trimming removed 6 bases at V and 0 bases at J, with 14 bases between. This CDR3 is CASRSQGTSNTGELFF. As DNA, the CDR3 is TGTGCCAGCAGGTCACAGGGTACTTCGAACACCGGGGAGCTGTTTTTT.

V is TRBV27 and J is TRBJ2-1, with 10 bases fitting TRBD2. V shed 6 bases and J 7 bases; nucleotides not matched to a gene: 12. Germline-derived CDR1 and CDR2 are MNHEY and SMNVEV (reference sequence). This CDR3 spans 16 amino acids. The CDR3 here is CASSPITGTSVNEQFF. The CDR3 DNA reads TGTGCCAGCAGCCCTATTACCGGGACTAGCGTTAATGAGCAGTTCTTC.

The chain employs TRBV7-7 and TRBJ1-1; 9 nucleotides line up with TRBD1. Germline CDR1 SSHAT, CDR2 FNYEAQ (reference sequence). The CDR3 is made up of 12 amino acids. The trim removed 5 bases at V and 7 bases at J, leaving 2 bases unmatched. In DNA form, the CDR3 reads TGTGCCAGCAGCCTGGACAGGGGTGAAGCTTTCTTT. Protein: CASSLDRGEAFF.

Remarks on this clone: The junction differs from germline at one of its ends, possibly a read error. This chain connects TRBV10-3 to TRBJ2-1, with 8 bases matching TRBD2. The CDR3 has 18 amino acids. CDR1 is ENHRY, CDR2 SYGVKD, per germline. CDR3: CAISESTAGGPVYNEQFF. CDR3 nucleotide sequence: TGTGCCATTAGTGAGTCAACGGCGGGGGGACCCGTATACAATGAGCAGTTCTTC.

The chain is built from TRBV19 and TRBJ2-3, with 8 bases matching TRBD2. Losses at the gene ends were 3 bases for V and 6 bases for J; bases not matched to a gene: 2. CDR3 length: 13 amino acids. CDR1 and CDR2 from the germline V gene are LNHDA and SQIVND (reference sequence). This chain's CDR3 is CASSIVAGDTQYF. The CDR3 DNA is TGTGCCAGTAGTATTGTAGCGGGGGATACGCAGTATTTT.

The V gene is TRBV20-1, the J gene TRBJ2-1; TRBD2 is a possible D gene (7 bases). CDR1 DFQATT and CDR2 SNEGSKA come from the germline V gene (reference sequence). V dropped 0 bases and J dropped 15 bases, with 12 bases sitting between them. There are 11 residues in the CDR3. Written as DNA, the CDR3 is TGCAGTGCTAGAGATAGGGGGGGGTGGTTCTTC. Translated: CSARDRGGWFF.

This chain links TRBV6-6 with TRBJ2-3; TRBD1 might be the D (5 bases). CDR1 is MNHNY, CDR2 SVGAGI, per germline (reference sequence). The CDR3 is 16 residues long. Trimming removed 5 bases at V and 3 bases at J, with 18 bases between. The CDR3 here is CASSRTPRRGTDTQYF. The CDR3 region has the DNA TGTGCCAGCAGTCGGACCCCCCGAAGGGGAACAGATACGCAGTATTTT.

J is TRBJ2-3 and V is TRBV19, with a weak D call TRBD2 (6 bases). The CDR3 loop spans 11 amino acids. Trimming stripped 8 bases from V and 5 bases from J, with 8 bases between. Germline loops: CDR1 LNHDA, CDR2 SQIVND (reference sequence). CDR3 DNA sequence: TGTGCCAGTGAAGCGGGAGATACGCAGTATTTT. Protein: CASEAGDTQYF.

The chain couples TRBV5-4 to TRBJ2-5; no clear D gene. Between the trimmed V and J ends, which lost 0 bases and 0 bases, there was a span of 6 bases. Germline lookup yields CDR1 SGHNT and CDR2 YYREEE (reference sequence). The CDR3 spans 14 residues. CDR3 bases: TGTGCCAGCAGCTTGGCACTGTACCAAGAGACCCAGTACTTC. The encoded protein is CASSLALYQETQYF.

The V call is TRBV29-1, the J call TRBJ1-3, with a weak D call TRBD1 (5 bases). The germline V gene encodes CDR1 SQVTM and CDR2 ANQGSEA. CDR3 length equals 12 residues. The CDR3 loop reads CSSGSGGNTIYF. The DNA for the CDR3 is TGCAGTTCTGGGTCAGGGGGAAACACCATATATTTT.

This rearrangement joins TRBV29-1 to TRBJ1-3, with TRBD1 matching 8 bases. The J segment lost 0 bases and the V segment lost 3 bases, leaving 1 base of the junction unmatched. CDR3 length equals 14 residues. Germline V gene data show CDR1 as SQVTM and CDR2 as ANQGSEA. CDR3 loop: CSVEDRVSGNTIYF. CDR3 nucleotide sequence: TGCAGCGTTGAGGACAGGGTCTCTGGAAACACCATATATTTT.

The J gene is TRBJ1-1, the V gene TRBV11-3, with D unclear. This CDR3 spans 12 amino acids. Germline V gene data show CDR1 as SGHNT and CDR2 as YENEEA. The V end lost 4 bases, the J end lost 4 bases, and 7 bases lay between the germline ends. The CDR3 is CASSSSGTEAFF. CDR3 DNA: TGTGCCAGCAGCTCCTCGGGCACTGAAGCTTTCTTT.

The chain uses TRBV6-5 and TRBJ1-5; the match to TRBD1 covers 7 bases. The junction had 3 bases not matched to a gene; V was cut back by 4 bases and J by 0 bases. The V gene's germline CDR1 is MNHEY and CDR2 SVGAGI. The length of the CDR3 is 15 residues. CDR3 protein: CASSFRGISNQPQHF. The CDR3 bases are TGTGCCAGCAGTTTCAGGGGGATTAGCAATCAGCCCCAGCATTTT.

V is TRBV4-1 and J is TRBJ1-2, with TRBD1 identical over 8 bases. Germline V gene sequence: CDR1 MGHRA, CDR2 YSYEKL. This CDR3 is 14 amino acids long. Trimming removed 0 bases from V and 8 bases from J; junction bases left unmatched: 5. CDR3 nucleotides: TGCGCCAGCAGCCAAGAGGACAGGGCGGTGGGCTACACCTTC. It translates to CASSQEDRAVGYTF.

Concerning this clone itself: Within the sample, other DNA sequences also encode this same CDR3. V gene TRBV19 combines with J gene TRBJ1-3; D gene unclear. V was cut by 5 bases and J by 4 bases, with 9 bases left in between. Germline lookup yields CDR1 LNHDA and CDR2 SQIVND (reference sequence). The CDR3 has 13 amino acids. The CDR3: CASSPGVGNTIYF. CDR3 coding DNA: TGTGCCAGTAGTCCAGGTGTGGGAAACACCATATATTTT.

The V gene is TRBV12-3 or TRBV12-4, the J gene TRBJ1-3, with D perhaps TRBD1 (6 bases). Between the trimmed V and J ends, which lost 7 bases and 0 bases, there was a span of 7 bases. The length of the CDR3 is 13 residues. CDR3 DNA: TGTGCCAGCACAGGGGTCTCTGGAAACACCATATATTTT. Amino acid sequence: CASTGVSGNTIYF.

V is TRBV30 and J is TRBJ1-2, with 7 bases fitting TRBD1. V lost 4 bases to trimming and J lost 2 bases; unmatched junction nucleotides: 4. CDR1 GTSNPN and CDR2 SVGIG come from the germline V gene (reference sequence). This CDR3 has 13 residues. CDR3 residues: CAWIGGGNYGYTF. CDR3 DNA: TGTGCCTGGATCGGAGGGGGCAACTATGGCTACACCTTC. The complete variable domain, with remaining parts taken from reference TRBV30 and TRBJ1-2, reads SQTIHQWPATLVQPVGSPLSLECTVEGTSNPNLYWYRQAAGRGLQLLFYSVGIGQISSEVPQNLSASRPQDRQFILSSKKLLLSDSGFYLCAWIGGGNYGYTFGSGTRLTVV.

Here the CDR3 reads CASTPRGLATEAFF. CDR3 bases: TGTGCCAGCACCCCTCGGGGACTGGCGACTGAAGCTTTCTTT. The chain uses TRBV27 and TRBJ1-1; tentative D call: TRBD1 (5 bases). The V gene lost 7 bases and the J gene lost 5 bases, with 17 bases spanning the gap. The CDR3 is 14 amino acids. Germline V CDR1 and CDR2: MNHEY, SMNVEV (reference sequence).

The rearrangement links TRBV18 to TRBJ2-3, with D perhaps matching TRBD2 (6 bases). Deletions cut 6 bases from V and 3 bases from J, with 19 bases between. Germline V gene lookup returns CDR1 KGHSH and CDR2 LQKENI. The CDR3 has 16 amino acids. The CDR3 region is CASSPFTGVRTDTQYF. The CDR3 coding sequence is TGTGCCAGCTCTCCCTTCACGGGGGTGAGGACAGATACGCAGTATTTT. Complete variable domain (other parts from reference TRBV18 and TRBJ2-3): NAGVMQNPRHLVRRRGQEARLRCSPMKGHSHVYWYRQLPEEGLKFMVYLQKENIIDESGMPKERFSAEFPKEGPSILRIQQVVRGDSAAYFCASSPFTGVRTDTQYFGPGTRLTVL.

J is TRBJ1-5 and V is TRBV7-2, with 9 bases identical to TRBD1. CDR1 is SGHTA and CDR2 is FQGNSA in the germline V gene. V was pared by 5 bases and J by 7 bases, with 9 bases of the junction left unmatched. The CDR3 totals 15 residues. The CDR3 reads CASSPTDRGGQPQHF. CDR3 nucleotide sequence: TGTGCCAGCAGCCCCACGGACAGGGGTGGCCAGCCCCAGCATTTT.